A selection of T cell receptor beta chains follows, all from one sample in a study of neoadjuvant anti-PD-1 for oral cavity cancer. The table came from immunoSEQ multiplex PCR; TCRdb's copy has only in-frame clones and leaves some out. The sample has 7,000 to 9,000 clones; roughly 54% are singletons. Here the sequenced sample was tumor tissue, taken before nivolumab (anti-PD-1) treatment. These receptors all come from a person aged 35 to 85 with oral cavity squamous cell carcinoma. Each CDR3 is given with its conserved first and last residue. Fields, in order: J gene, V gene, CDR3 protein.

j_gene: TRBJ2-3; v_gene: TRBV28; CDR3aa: CASSSWGAGVTDTQYF
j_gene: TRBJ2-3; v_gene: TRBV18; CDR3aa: CASSQDRRAVSTDTQYF
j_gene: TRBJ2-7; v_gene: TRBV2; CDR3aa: CASRTAQVEQYF
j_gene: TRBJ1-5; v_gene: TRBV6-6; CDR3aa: CASRQLQGADQPQHF
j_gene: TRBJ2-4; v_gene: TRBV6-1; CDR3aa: CATKGGLNIQYF
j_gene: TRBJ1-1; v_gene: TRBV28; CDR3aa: CASSLARGRNTEAFF
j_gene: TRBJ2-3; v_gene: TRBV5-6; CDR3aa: CASSFGGSTDTQYF
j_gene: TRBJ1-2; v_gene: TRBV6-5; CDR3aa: CASSYSSGGYGYTF
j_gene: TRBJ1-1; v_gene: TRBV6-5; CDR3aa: CASSYRPTGFGMEAFF
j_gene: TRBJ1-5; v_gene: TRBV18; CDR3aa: CASSPNRGLNQPQHF
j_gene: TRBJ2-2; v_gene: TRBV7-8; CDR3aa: CASSLGIREWAGELFF
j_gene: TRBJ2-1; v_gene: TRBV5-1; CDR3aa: CASSLVATSGLNEQFF
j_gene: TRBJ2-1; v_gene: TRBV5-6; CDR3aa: CASSLAEGTGTGNEQFF
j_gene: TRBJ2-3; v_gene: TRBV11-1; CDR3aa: CASSLNGAVDTQYF
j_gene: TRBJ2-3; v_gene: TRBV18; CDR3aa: CASSRDSTDTQYF
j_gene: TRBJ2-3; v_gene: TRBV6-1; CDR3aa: CAGRPGQGLTDTQYF
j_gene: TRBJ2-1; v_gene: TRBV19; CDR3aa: CASSIYSPVGNEQFF
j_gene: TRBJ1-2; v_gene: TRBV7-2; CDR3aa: CASKRKYGYTF
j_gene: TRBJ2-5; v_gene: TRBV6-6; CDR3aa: CASSPPGSAETQYF
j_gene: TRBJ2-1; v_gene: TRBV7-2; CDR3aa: CASSGFDRVGDNEQFF
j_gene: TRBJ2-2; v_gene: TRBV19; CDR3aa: CASSTLAVLNTGELFF
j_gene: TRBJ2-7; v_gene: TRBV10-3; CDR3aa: CAISAGLAGGYEQYF
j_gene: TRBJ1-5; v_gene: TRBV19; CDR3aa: CASRRGQPNNQPQHF
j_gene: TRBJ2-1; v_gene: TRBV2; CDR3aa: CASRDLAGGPWNNEQFF
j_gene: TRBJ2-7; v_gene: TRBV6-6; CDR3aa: CASADWTHEQYF
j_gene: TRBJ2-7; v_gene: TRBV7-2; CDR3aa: CASTPFGLGEQYF
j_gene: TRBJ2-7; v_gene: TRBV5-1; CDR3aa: CASSPTGGRYEQYF
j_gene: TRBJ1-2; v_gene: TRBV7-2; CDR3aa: CASSGRQGGLDGYTF
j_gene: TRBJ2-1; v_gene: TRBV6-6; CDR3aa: CASSYERQAGDEQFF
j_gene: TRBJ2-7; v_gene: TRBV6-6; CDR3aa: CASSRGQFRYEQYF
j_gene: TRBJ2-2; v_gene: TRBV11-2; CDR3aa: CASSLQGAGTGELFF
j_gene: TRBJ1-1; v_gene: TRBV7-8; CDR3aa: CASSLVPLGDMDTEAFF
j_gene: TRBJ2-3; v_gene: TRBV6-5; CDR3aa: CASSGTSVSTDTQYF
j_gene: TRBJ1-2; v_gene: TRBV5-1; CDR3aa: CASSGQGVSGYTF
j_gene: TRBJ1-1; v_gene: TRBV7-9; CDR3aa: CASSFTGENTEAFF
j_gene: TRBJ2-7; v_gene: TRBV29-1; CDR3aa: CSVEERGLNEQYF
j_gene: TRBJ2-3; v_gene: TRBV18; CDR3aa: CASSPESTAQYF
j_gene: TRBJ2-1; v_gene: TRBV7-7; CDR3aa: CASSPGLGIHNEQFF
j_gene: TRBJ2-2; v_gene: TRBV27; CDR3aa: CASSASPSGGAVGELFF
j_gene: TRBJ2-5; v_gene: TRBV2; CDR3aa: CASGRTLGETQYF
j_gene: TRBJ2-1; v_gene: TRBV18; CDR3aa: CASSLQGPYPYNEQFF
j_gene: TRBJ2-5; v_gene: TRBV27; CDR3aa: CASSFWGTPEETQYF
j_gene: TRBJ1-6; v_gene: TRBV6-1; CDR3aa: CASRPQGVNSPLHF
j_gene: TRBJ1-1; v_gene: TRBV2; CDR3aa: CATRPDRGGFRAFF
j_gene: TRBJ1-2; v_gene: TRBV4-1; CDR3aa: CASSQDRTGRGYTF
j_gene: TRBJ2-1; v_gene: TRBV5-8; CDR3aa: CASSLKGVGLVTNEQFF
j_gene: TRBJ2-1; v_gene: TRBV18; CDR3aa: CASSPLDPYSYNEQFF
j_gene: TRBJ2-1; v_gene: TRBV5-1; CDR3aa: CASSFRTSGNNEQFF
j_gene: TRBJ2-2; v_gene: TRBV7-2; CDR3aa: CASSSTSFGGELFF
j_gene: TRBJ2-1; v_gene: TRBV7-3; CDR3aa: CASSPSASHNEQFF
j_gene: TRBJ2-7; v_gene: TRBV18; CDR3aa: CASSPGGSKQYF
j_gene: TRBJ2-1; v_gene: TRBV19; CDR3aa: CASSIEAGDNEQFF
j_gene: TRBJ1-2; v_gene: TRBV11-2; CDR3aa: CASSLGGQGYNYGYTF
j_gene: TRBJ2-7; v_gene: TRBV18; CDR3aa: CASSPPAGRKHEQYF
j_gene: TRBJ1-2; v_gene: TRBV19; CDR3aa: CASSNQGSNYGYTF